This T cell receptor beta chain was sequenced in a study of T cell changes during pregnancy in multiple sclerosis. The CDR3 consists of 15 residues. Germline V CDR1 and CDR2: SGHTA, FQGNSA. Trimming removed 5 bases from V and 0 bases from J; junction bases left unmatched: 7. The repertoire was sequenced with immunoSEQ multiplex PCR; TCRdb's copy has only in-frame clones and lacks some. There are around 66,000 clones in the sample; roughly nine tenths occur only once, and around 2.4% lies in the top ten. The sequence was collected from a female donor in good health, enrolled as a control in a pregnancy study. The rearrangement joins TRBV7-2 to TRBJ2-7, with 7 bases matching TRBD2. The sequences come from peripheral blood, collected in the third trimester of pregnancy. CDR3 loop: CASSPQRGSSYEQYF. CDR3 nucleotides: TGTGCCAGCAGCCCCCAGCGGGGTAGCTCCTACGAGCAGTACTTC. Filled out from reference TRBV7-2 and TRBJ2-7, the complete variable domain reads GAGVSQSPSNKVTEKGKDVELRCDPISGHTALYWYRQSLGQGLEFLIYFQGNSAPDKSGLPSDRFSAERTGGSVSTLTIQRTQQEDSAVYLCASSPQRGSSYEQYFGPGTRLTVT.